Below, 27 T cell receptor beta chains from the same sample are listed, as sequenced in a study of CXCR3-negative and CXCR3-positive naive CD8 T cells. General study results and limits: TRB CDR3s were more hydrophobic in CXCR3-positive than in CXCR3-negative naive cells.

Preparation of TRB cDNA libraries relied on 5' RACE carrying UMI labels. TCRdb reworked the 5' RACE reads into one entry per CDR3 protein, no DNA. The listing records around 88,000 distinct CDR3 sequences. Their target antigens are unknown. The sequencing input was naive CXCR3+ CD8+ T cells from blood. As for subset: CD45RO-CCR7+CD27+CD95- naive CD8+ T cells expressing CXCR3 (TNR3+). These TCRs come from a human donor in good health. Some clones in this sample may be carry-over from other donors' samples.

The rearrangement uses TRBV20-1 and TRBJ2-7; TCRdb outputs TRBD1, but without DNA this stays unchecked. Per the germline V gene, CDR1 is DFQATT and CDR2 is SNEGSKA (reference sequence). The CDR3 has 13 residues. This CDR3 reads CSARAGQGYEQYF.

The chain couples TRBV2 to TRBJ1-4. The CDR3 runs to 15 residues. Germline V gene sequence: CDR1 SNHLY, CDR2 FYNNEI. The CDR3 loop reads CASTEDWTTNEKLFF.

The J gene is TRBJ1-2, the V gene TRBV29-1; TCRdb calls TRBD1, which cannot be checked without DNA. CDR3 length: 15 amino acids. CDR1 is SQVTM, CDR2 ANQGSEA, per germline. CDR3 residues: CSVDFGGTDDYGYTF.

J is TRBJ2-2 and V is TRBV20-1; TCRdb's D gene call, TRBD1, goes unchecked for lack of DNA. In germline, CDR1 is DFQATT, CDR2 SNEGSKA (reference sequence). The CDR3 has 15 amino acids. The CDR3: CSARAGTGDTGELFF.

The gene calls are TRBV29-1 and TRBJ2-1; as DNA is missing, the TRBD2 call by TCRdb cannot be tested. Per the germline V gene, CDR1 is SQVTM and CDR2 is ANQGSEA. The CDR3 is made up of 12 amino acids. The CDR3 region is CSVEVLPYEQFF.

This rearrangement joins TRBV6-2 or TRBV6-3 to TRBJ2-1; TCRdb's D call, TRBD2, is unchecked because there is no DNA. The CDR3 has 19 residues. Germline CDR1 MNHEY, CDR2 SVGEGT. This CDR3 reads CASSFPTSGGASAVNEQFF.

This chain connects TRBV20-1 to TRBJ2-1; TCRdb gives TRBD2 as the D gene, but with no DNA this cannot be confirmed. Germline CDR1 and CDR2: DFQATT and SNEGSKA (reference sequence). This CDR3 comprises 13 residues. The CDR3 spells CSSLSGPYNEQFF.

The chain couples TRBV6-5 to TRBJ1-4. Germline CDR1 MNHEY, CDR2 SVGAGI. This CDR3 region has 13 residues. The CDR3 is CASRSDKNEKLFF.

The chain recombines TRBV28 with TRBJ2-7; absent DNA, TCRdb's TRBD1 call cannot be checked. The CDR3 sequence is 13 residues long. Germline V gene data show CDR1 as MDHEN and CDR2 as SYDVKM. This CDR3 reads CASSTSWDGEQYF.

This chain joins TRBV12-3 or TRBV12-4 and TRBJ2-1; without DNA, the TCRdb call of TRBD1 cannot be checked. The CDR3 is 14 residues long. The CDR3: CASSNTGLSDEQFF.

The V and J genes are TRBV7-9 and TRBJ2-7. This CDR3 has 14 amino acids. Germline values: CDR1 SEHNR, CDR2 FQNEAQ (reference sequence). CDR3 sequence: CASSFGGAPYEQYF.

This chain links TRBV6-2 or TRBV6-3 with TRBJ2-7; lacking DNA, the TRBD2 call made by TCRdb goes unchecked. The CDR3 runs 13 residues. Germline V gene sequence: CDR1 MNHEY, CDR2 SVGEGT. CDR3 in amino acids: CASNSGGADEQYF.

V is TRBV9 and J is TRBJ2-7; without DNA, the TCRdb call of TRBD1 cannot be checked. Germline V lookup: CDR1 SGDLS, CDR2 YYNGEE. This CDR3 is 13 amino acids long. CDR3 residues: CASSGPRGYEKYF.

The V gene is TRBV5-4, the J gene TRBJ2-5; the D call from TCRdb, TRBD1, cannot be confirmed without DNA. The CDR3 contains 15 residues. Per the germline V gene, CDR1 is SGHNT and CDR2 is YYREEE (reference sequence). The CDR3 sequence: CASSSGVQAQETQYF.

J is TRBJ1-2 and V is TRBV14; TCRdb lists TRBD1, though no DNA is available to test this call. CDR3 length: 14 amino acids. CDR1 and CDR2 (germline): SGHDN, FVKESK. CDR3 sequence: CASSQGQLLDGYTF.

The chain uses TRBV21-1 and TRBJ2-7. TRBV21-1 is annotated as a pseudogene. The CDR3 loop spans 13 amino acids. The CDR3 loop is CASSSVGFAEQYF.

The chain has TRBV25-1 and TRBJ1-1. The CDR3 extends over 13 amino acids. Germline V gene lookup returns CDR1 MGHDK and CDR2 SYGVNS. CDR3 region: CASSEYGDTEAFF.

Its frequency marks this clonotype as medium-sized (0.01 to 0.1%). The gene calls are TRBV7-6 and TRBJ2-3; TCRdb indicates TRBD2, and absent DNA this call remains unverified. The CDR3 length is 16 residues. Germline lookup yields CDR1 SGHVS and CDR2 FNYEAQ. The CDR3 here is CASSFGLAGATDTQYF. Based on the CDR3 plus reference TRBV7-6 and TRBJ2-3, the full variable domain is GAGVSQSPRYKVTKRGQDVALRCDPISGHVSLYWYRQALGQGPEFLTYFNYEAQQDKSGLPNDRFSAERPEGSISTLTIQRTEQRDSAMYRCASSFGLAGATDTQYFGPGTRLTVL.

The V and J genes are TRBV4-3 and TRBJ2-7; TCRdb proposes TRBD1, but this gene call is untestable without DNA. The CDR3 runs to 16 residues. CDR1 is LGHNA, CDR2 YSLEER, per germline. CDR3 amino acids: CASSQDLGTGVDEQYF.

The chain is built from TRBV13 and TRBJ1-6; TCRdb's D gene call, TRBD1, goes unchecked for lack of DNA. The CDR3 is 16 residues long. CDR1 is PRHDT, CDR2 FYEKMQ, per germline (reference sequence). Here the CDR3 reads CASSRGRTTLNSPLHF.

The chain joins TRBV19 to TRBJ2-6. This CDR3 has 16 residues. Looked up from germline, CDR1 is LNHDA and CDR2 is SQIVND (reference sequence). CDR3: CASSIAPGSGANVLTF.

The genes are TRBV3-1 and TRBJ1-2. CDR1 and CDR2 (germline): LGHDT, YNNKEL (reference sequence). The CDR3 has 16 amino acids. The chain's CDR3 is CASSQEVRMVAYGYTF.

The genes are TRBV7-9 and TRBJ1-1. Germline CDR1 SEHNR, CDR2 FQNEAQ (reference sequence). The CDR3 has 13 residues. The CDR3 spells CASSSRGWTEAFF.

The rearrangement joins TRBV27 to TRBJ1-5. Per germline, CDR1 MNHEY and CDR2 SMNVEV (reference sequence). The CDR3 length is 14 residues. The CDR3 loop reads CASSLRMGNQPQHF.

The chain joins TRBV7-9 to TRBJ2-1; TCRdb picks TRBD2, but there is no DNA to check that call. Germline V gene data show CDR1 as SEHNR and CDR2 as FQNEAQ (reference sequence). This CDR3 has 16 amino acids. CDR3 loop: CASSTTRTSGGNEQFF.

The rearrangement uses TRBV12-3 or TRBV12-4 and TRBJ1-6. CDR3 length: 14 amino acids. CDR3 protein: CASSFRLHNSPLHF.

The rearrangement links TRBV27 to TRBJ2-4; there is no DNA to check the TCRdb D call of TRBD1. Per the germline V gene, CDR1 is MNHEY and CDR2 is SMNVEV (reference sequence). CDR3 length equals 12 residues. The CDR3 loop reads CSSSSGFNIQYF.